The 11 T cell receptor beta chains below come from one sample, sequenced in a study of blood T cell repertoires in COVID-19. Here immunoSEQ multiplex PCR was the method, and the copy in TCRdb shows in-frame clones only, minus some. This table has approximately 170,000 clones, about 87% appearing once. Sample: peripheral blood. These receptors were obtained from a man in his 60s with acute or convalescent COVID-19.

The chain recombines TRBV7-2 with TRBJ2-7; TRBD2 matches 8 bases. Germline CDR1 SGHTA, CDR2 FQGNSA. J was trimmed by 0 bases and V by 5 bases; bases with no gene match: 12. The CDR3 contains 17 residues. In nucleotides, the CDR3 is TGTGCCAGCAGCGAAACTAGCGGAGGGGCCCCCTCCTACGAGCAGTACTTC. Translation: CASSETSGGAPSYEQYF.

The V gene is TRBV27, the J gene TRBJ1-5; maybe TRBD1 (5 bases). V lost 9 bases to trimming and J lost 0 bases, with 12 bases between them. From germline, CDR1 is MNHEY and CDR2 SMNVEV (reference sequence). The CDR3 has 14 residues. The CDR3 sequence: CASSQVNSNQPQHF. The DNA for the CDR3 is TGTGCCAGTTCACAGGTTAATAGCAATCAGCCCCAGCATTTT.

This chain joins TRBV6-5 and TRBJ1-5; 7 bases are a match to TRBD1. Germline lookup yields CDR1 MNHEY and CDR2 SVGAGI. There are 14 residues in the CDR3. After removal of 5 bases from V and 5 bases from J, the junction contained 6 bases not matched to a gene. The CDR3 DNA reads as TGTGCCAGCAGTCCCGACAGGGATCATCAGCCCCAGCATTTT. It codes for CASSPDRDHQPQHF.

For this clone: Other DNA variants within this sample encode the same CDR3. The chain joins TRBV6-5 to TRBJ1-1; tentative D call: TRBD1 (5 bases). The V gene's germline CDR1 is MNHEY and CDR2 SVGAGI. The ends were cut back, 0 bases at V and 4 bases at J, with 9 bases in the middle. This CDR3 region has 14 residues. In DNA, the CDR3 is TGTGCCAGCAGTTACTCGGGGAGGGGCACTGAAGCTTTCTTT. Protein sequence: CASSYSGRGTEAFF.

The chain recombines TRBV6-5 with TRBJ1-2; 8 nucleotides align to TRBD1. This CDR3 is 13 amino acids long. The V segment lost 4 bases and the J segment 6 bases; nucleotides outside the gene matches: 4. Per the germline V gene, CDR1 is MNHEY and CDR2 is SVGAGI. CDR3 amino acids: CASSLTGVHGYTF. For the CDR3, the DNA is TGTGCCAGCAGTTTGACAGGGGTACATGGCTACACCTTC.

V and J are TRBV14 and TRBJ2-3, with 9 bases lining up with TRBD1. Germline-derived CDR1 and CDR2 are SGHDN and FVKESK. The junction had 7 bases not matched to a gene; V was cut back by 4 bases and J by 2 bases. The CDR3 runs to 16 residues. CDR3 DNA: TGTGCCAGCAGCCGTAACAGGGGGCCCTCCACAGATACGCAGTATTTT. Protein: CASSRNRGPSTDTQYF.

For the CDR3, the DNA is TGCGCCAGCAGCCAAACAGGGGGCGAGGTCGACACTGAAGCTTTCTTT. Translation: CASSQTGGEVDTEAFF. The J gene is TRBJ1-1, the V gene TRBV5-1, with 9 nucleotides matching TRBD1. Trimming took 4 bases from V and 3 from J; bases not matched to a gene: 10. This CDR3 is built from 16 residues. CDR1 is SGHRS, CDR2 YFSETQ, per germline.

This clone was counted between two and nine times. The chain is built from TRBV19 and TRBJ2-6; TRBD2 might be the D (5 bases). The CDR3 has 14 amino acids. The V end lost 7 bases, the J end lost 4 bases, and 11 bases lay between the germline ends. Germline V gives CDR1 LNHDA, CDR2 SQIVND (reference sequence). The chain's CDR3 is CASTPQRGANVLTF. For the CDR3, the DNA is TGTGCCAGTACTCCCCAGCGGGGGGCCAACGTCCTGACTTTC.

J is TRBJ1-2 and V is TRBV24-1; 7 bases are shared with TRBD1. This CDR3 is 14 amino acids long. V lost 0 bases to trimming and J lost 8 bases; unmatched junction nucleotides: 5. Germline CDR1 KGHDR, CDR2 SFDVKD. CDR3 amino acids: CATSDLQGEYGYTF. The CDR3, as DNA: TGTGCCACCAGTGATTTGCAGGGGGAGTACGGCTACACCTTC.

V usage is TRBV2 and J usage is TRBJ2-7, with 7 nucleotides matching TRBD1. Trimming removed 8 bases from V and 0 bases from J; junction bases left unmatched: 10. There are 15 residues in the CDR3. CDR1 and CDR2 from the germline V gene are SNHLY and FYNNEI. The DNA for the CDR3 is TGTGCCAGCGGAGGACAGGCCCCTAGCTCCTACGAGCAGTACGTC. Translated: CASGGQAPSSYEQYV.

In regard to this clone: A junction end diverges from the germline sequence, so it may reflect a read error. The chain uses TRBV5-1 and TRBJ2-1; D is possibly TRBD2 (6 bases). Germline V lookup: CDR1 SGHRS, CDR2 YFSETQ. There are 16 residues in the CDR3. Here the CDR3 DNA reads TGCGCCAGCACCCTGAATGCGGGGAGCTCCAACAATGAGCAGTTCTTC. It codes for CASTLNAGSSNNEQFF.